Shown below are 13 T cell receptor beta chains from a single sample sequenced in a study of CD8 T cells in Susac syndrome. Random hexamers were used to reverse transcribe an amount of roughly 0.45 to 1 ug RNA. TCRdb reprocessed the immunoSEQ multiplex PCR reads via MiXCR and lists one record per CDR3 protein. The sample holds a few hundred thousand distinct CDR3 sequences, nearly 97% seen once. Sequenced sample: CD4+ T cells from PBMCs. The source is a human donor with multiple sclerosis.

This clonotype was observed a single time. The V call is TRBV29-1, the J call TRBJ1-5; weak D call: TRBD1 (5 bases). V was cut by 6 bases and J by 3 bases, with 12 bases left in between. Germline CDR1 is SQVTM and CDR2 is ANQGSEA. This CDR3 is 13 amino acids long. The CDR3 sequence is CSVAGTINQPQHF. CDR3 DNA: TGCAGCGTAGCCGGGACGATCAATCAGCCCCAGCATTTT.

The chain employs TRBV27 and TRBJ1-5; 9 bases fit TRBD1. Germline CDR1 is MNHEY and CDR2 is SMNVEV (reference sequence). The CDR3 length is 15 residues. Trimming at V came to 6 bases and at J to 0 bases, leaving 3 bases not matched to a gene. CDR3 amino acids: CASSPDRGSNQPQHF. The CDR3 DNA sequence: TGTGCCAGCAGCCCGGACAGGGGTAGCAATCAGCCCCAGCATTTT.

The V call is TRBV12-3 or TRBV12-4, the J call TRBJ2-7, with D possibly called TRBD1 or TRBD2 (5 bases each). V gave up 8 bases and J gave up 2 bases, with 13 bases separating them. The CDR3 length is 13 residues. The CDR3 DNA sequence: TGTGCCAGCGCCCTGGGGACCACCTACGAGCAGTACTTC. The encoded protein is CASALGTTYEQYF.

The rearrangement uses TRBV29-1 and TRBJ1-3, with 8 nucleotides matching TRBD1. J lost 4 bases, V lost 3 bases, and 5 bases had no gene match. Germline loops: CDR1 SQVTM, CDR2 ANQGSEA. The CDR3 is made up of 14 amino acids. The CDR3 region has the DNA TGCAGCGTTGACCCCGGGACAGGAGGAAACACCATATATTTT. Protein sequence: CSVDPGTGGNTIYF. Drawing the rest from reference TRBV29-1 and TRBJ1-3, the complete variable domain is SAVISQKPSRDICQRGTSLTIQCQVDSQVTMMFWYRQQPGQSLTLIATANQGSEATYESGFVIDKFPISRPNLTFSTLTVSNMSPEDSSIYLCSVDPGTGGNTIYFGEGSWLTVV.

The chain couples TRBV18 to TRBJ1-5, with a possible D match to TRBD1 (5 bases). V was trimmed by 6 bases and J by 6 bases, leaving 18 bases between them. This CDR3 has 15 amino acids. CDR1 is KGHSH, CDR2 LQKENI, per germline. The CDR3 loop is CASSLFGGGGQPQHF. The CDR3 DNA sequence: TGTGCCAGCTCCCTCTTCGGGGGTGGGGGTCAGCCCCAGCATTTT.

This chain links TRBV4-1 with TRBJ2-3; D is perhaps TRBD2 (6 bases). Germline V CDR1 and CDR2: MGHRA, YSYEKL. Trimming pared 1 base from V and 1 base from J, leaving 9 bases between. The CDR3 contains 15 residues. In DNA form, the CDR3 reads TGCGCCAGCAGCCAAGTGGAGGGTGGCACAGATACGCAGTATTTT. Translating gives CASSQVEGGTDTQYF.

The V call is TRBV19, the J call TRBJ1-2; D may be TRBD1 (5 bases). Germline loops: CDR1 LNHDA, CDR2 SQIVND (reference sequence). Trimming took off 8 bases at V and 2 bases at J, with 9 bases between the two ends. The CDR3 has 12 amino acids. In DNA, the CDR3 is TGTGCCAGTGGAGACAGAAACTATGGCTACACCTTC. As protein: CASGDRNYGYTF.

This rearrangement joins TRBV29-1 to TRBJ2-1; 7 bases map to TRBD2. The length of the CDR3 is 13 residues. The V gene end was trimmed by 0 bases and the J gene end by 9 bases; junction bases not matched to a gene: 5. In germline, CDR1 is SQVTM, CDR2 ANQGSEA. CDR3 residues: CSVEDLPGGEQFF. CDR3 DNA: TGCAGCGTTGAAGATTTGCCGGGGGGTGAGCAGTTCTTC.

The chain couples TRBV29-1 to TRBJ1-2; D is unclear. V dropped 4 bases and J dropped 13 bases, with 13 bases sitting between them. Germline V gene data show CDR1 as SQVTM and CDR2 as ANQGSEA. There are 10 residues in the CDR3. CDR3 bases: TGCAGCGTTGTCCCGGGGTTCGTCACCTTC. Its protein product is CSVVPGFVTF.

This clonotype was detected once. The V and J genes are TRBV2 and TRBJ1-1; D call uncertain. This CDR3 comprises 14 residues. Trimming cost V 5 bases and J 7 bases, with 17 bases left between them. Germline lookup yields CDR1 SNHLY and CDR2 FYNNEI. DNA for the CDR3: TGTGCCAGCAGTATAACGGGCCCGAGCAGTGAAGCTTTCTTT. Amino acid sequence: CASSITGPSSEAFF.

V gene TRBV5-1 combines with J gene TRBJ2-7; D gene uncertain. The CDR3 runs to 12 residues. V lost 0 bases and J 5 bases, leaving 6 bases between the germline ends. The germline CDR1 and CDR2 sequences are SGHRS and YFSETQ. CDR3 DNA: TGCGCCAGCAGCTTGGCCAGGAACGAGCAGTACTTC. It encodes CASSLARNEQYF. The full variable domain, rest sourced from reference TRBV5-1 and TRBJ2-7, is KAGVTQTPRYLIKTRGQQVTLSCSPISGHRSVSWYQQTPGQGLQFLFEYFSETQRNKGNFPGRFSGRQFSNSRSEMNVSTLELGDSALYLCASSLARNEQYFGPGTRLTVT.

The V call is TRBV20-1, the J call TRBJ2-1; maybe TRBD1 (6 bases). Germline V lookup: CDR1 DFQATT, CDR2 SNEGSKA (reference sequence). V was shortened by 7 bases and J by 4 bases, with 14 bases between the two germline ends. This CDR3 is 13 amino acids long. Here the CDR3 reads CSGHREVYNEQFF. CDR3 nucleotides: TGCAGTGGACACAGGGAAGTTTACAATGAGCAGTTCTTC.

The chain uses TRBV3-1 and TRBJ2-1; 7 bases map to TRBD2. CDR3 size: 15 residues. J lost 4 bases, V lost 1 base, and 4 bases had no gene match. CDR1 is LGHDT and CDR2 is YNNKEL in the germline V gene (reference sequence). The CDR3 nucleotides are TGTGCCAGCAGCCAAGCGGGGGGAGGTTACAATGAGCAGTTCTTC. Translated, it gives CASSQAGGGYNEQFF.